Below are 29 T cell receptor beta chains sequenced from a single sample in a study of blood T cell repertoires in COVID-19. Sequencing was performed with immunoSEQ multiplex PCR; in TCRdb, only in-frame clones are kept and a portion is missing. The sample holds about 130,000 clones; less than 90% are singletons and the top ten take more than 15%. Sequencing used PBMCs or T cells enriched from blood (not recorded which). All receptors derive from a man younger than 40 who had recovered from COVID-19.

This rearrangement joins TRBV7-9 to TRBJ2-3; D perhaps matches TRBD2 (7 bases). The CDR3 runs 14 residues. Trimming stripped 7 bases from V and 5 bases from J, with 16 bases between. CDR1 and CDR2 (germline): SEHNR, FQNEAQ (reference sequence). CDR3 bases: TGTGCCAGCACCAAACAAGGGGGGGTAGATACGCAGTATTTT. Translated: CASTKQGGVDTQYF.

The chain recombines TRBV5-1 with TRBJ2-3, with TRBD1 matching 7 bases. V lost 4 bases to trimming and J lost 2 bases; unmatched junction nucleotides: 4. Germline CDR1 and CDR2: SGHRS and YFSETQ. The CDR3 has 14 residues. CDR3 DNA sequence: TGCGCCAGCAGCCCGACAGGGTCCACAGATACGCAGTATTTT. This translates into CASSPTGSTDTQYF.

This chain joins TRBV29-1 and TRBJ2-5; D perhaps matches TRBD1 (6 bases). Trimming left V 3 bases short and J 2 bases short, with 13 bases between. Germline CDR1 is SQVTM and CDR2 is ANQGSEA. The CDR3 is 14 residues long. The CDR3 reads CSVEGRGQQETQYF. CDR3 nucleotide sequence: TGCAGCGTTGAGGGCCGTGGACAGCAAGAGACCCAGTACTTC.

A single count supports this clone. The chain combines TRBV7-2 with TRBJ1-5; TRBD1 is a possible D gene (6 bases). Deletions cut 1 base from V and 4 bases from J, with 11 bases between. From germline, CDR1 is SGHTA and CDR2 FQGNSA. CDR3 size: 15 residues. CDR3 amino acids: CASSLEKGVNQPQHF. The CDR3 region has the DNA TGTGCCAGCAGCTTAGAAAAGGGGGTTAATCAGCCCCAGCATTTT.

The gene calls are TRBV19 and TRBJ1-5; D unresolved. Germline V CDR1 and CDR2: LNHDA, SQIVND (reference sequence). V was shortened by 3 bases and J by 6 bases, with 9 bases between the two germline ends. This CDR3 has 13 residues. The CDR3 loop is CASSISLFQPQHF. The CDR3 DNA reads TGTGCCAGTAGTATCTCCCTTTTTCAGCCCCAGCATTTT. The entire variable domain, with the rest obtained from reference TRBV19 and TRBJ1-5, is as follows: DGGITQSPKYLFRKEGQNVTLSCEQNLNHDAMYWYRQDPGQGLRLIYYSQIVNDFQKGDIAEGYSVSREKKESFPLTVTSAQKNPTAFYLCASSISLFQPQHFGDGTRLSIL.

The CDR3 region is CASSQSREQFF. For the CDR3, the DNA is TGCGCCAGCAGCCAAAGCCGTGAGCAGTTCTTC. J is TRBJ2-1 and V is TRBV4-1; D gene ambiguous. Trimming removed 2 bases at V and 9 bases at J, with 5 bases between. The CDR3 extends over 11 amino acids. Germline V gene sequence: CDR1 MGHRA, CDR2 YSYEKL.

The chain employs TRBV5-4 and TRBJ2-5, with D possibly TRBD1 on 5 matching bases. There are 13 residues in the CDR3. The V gene's germline CDR1 is SGHNT and CDR2 YYREEE (reference sequence). Trimming removed 4 bases from V and 0 bases from J, with 7 bases in between. The CDR3 spells CASSRTHQETQYF. The CDR3 region has the DNA TGTGCCAGCAGCCGGACACACCAAGAGACCCAGTACTTC. The full variable domain, in which reference TRBV5-4 and TRBJ2-5 provide the parts outside the CDR3, is ETGVTQSPTHLIKTRGQQVTLRCSSQSGHNTVSWYQQALGQGPQFIFQYYREEENGRGNFPPRFSGLQFPNYSSELNVNALELDDSALYLCASSRTHQETQYFGPGTRLLVL.

The chain links TRBV2 to TRBJ2-5; TRBD1 matches at 9 bases. The CDR3 is made up of 13 amino acids. J gave up 4 bases and V 4 bases, and 1 base lay outside the gene matches. Germline V CDR1 and CDR2: SNHLY, FYNNEI. The chain's CDR3 is CASSGQGVETQYF. The CDR3 DNA reads TGTGCCAGCAGTGGACAGGGGGTAGAGACCCAGTACTTC. Full variable domain (outside the CDR3, taken from reference TRBV2 and TRBJ2-5): EPEVTQTPSHQVTQMGQEVILRCVPISNHLYFYWYRQILGQKVEFLVSFYNNEISEKSEIFDDQFSVERPDGSNFTLKIRSTKLEDSAMYFCASSGQGVETQYFGPGTRLLVL.

This clone showed up just a few times. The CDR3 nucleotides are TGTGCCAGCACTCCGGGACAGGGGGCCTATGGCTACACCTTC. Its protein product is CASTPGQGAYGYTF. The chain employs TRBV2 and TRBJ1-2; 12 bases map to TRBD1. The junction had 4 bases not matched to a gene; V was cut back by 7 bases and J by 4 bases. The CDR3 consists of 14 residues. From germline, CDR1 is SNHLY and CDR2 FYNNEI.

The rearrangement uses TRBV2 and TRBJ1-1; D call uncertain. There are 11 residues in the CDR3. The germline V gene has CDR1 SNHLY and CDR2 FYNNEI. Between the trimmed V and J ends, which lost 6 bases and 8 bases, there was a span of 10 bases. CDR3 protein: CASRVAGEAFF. CDR3 bases: TGTGCCAGCAGGGTGGCAGGAGAAGCTTTCTTT. Drawing the rest from reference TRBV2 and TRBJ1-1, the complete variable domain is EPEVTQTPSHQVTQMGQEVILRCVPISNHLYFYWYRQILGQKVEFLVSFYNNEISEKSEIFDDQFSVERPDGSNFTLKIRSTKLEDSAMYFCASRVAGEAFFGQGTRLTVV.

In the case of this clone: A read error may produce the germline difference seen at one junction end. V and J are TRBV6-1 and TRBJ1-2; 8 bases are a match to TRBD1. The CDR3 covers 14 residues. The germline V gene has CDR1 MNHNS and CDR2 SASEGT. Here the CDR3 DNA reads TGTGCCAGCAGTCAAGCAGGGGGCGTGGATGGCTACACCTTC. Residues: CASSQAGGVDGYTF.

The V call is TRBV3-1 (or the pseudogene TRBV3-2), the J call TRBJ1-1; perhaps TRBD1 as D (5 bases). Trimming removed 2 bases at V and 2 bases at J, with 9 bases between. This CDR3 is 14 amino acids long. Germline CDR1 and CDR2: LGHDT and YNNKEL (reference sequence). The CDR3 spells CASSQHGGNTEAFF. CDR3 DNA sequence: TGTGCCAGCAGCCAACACGGGGGTAACACTGAAGCTTTCTTT.

The J gene is TRBJ1-5, the V gene TRBV15; 7 bases align to TRBD1. CDR1 and CDR2 (germline): LNHNV, YYDKDF (reference sequence). J gave up 0 bases and V 3 bases, and 8 bases lay outside the gene matches. There are 17 residues in the CDR3. CDR3 in amino acids: CATSSPHTGDSNQPQHF. The CDR3, as DNA: TGTGCCACCAGCAGCCCTCATACAGGGGATAGCAATCAGCCCCAGCATTTT.

The chain joins TRBV19 to TRBJ2-7, with 9 bases lining up with TRBD2. The trim removed 5 bases at V and 2 bases at J, leaving 4 bases unmatched. Germline CDR1 is LNHDA and CDR2 is SQIVND (reference sequence). The CDR3 is 14 residues long. The CDR3 protein is CASSAGLATYEQYF. The DNA for the CDR3 is TGTGCCAGTAGTGCCGGACTAGCGACCTACGAGCAGTACTTC.

The chain couples TRBV5-1 to TRBJ1-4, with D possibly TRBD1 on 6 matching bases. Trimming stripped 0 bases from V and 12 bases from J, with 12 bases between. Germline CDR1 and CDR2: SGHRS and YFSETQ. This CDR3 is 13 amino acids long. DNA of the CDR3: TGCGCCAGCAGCTTGGCTGAAGGGGGAGAACTGTTTTTT. This sequence encodes CASSLAEGGELFF.

The count of this clone is one. The chain carries TRBV18 and TRBJ1-1, with unresolved D. In germline, CDR1 is KGHSH, CDR2 LQKENI. This CDR3 region has 14 residues. V was clipped by 3 bases and J by 9 bases, with 17 bases between them. CDR3 bases: TGTGCCAGCTCACCCCCCACTGAGGAGGGAAAAGCTTTCTTT. It translates to CASSPPTEEGKAFF.

This chain joins TRBV5-1 and TRBJ1-2; 7 bases are shared with TRBD1. Germline V gene data show CDR1 as SGHRS and CDR2 as YFSETQ. V dropped 5 bases and J dropped 7; count of bases not matched to a gene: 11. The CDR3 has 14 amino acids. CDR3 amino acids: CASRRDSTMGGYTF. The CDR3 region has the DNA TGCGCCAGCAGGCGGGACAGTACGATGGGTGGCTACACCTTC.

The chain has TRBV9 and TRBJ1-3; 7 positions match TRBD1. Per the germline V gene, CDR1 is SGDLS and CDR2 is YYNGEE. The CDR3 has 16 amino acids. V trimming: 4 bases; J trimming: 0 bases; junction bases outside the gene matches: 7. CDR3 protein: CASSTRQGGSGNTIYF. The CDR3 DNA is TGTGCCAGCAGCACCCGACAGGGTGGCTCTGGAAACACCATATATTTT.

This clone was counted once. The gene calls are TRBV7-2 and TRBJ1-4; TRBD1 aligns across 9 bases. Germline V gene lookup returns CDR1 SGHTA and CDR2 FQGNSA. The CDR3 is 15 amino acids. Trimming cost V 4 bases and J 11 bases; bases outside gene matches: 11. The CDR3 spells CASSSSGTGFVKLFF. The DNA of the CDR3 is TGTGCCAGCAGCTCATCCGGGACAGGGTTTGTTAAACTGTTTTTT. Complete variable domain (other parts from reference TRBV7-2 and TRBJ1-4): GAGVSQSPSNKVTEKGKDVELRCDPISGHTALYWYRQSLGQGLEFLIYFQGNSAPDKSGLPSDRFSAERTGGSVSTLTIQRTQQEDSAVYLCASSSSGTGFVKLFFGSGTQLSVL.

A few counts support this clone. V gene TRBV19 combines with J gene TRBJ1-5; no reliable D call. The V end lost 5 bases, the J end lost 0 bases, and 8 bases lay between the germline ends. This CDR3 contains 14 residues. The germline CDR1 and CDR2 sequences are LNHDA and SQIVND (reference sequence). DNA of the CDR3: TGTGCCAGTAGTTTGTACTATAGCAATCAGCCCCAGCATTTT. The encoded protein is CASSLYYSNQPQHF.

V usage is TRBV6-5 and J usage is TRBJ1-5, with D possibly matching TRBD1 (6 bases). The germline gives CDR1 MNHEY, CDR2 SVGAGI. This CDR3 spans 15 amino acids. The germline V and J ends were trimmed by 0 bases and 4 bases, with 10 bases remaining between them. DNA for the CDR3: TGTGCCAGCAGTTACTCTGCAGGGGCGAATCAGCCCCAGCATTTT. Its translation is CASSYSAGANQPQHF.

The chain is built from TRBV11-2 and TRBJ2-1; D is unclear. Germline V gene sequence: CDR1 SGHAT, CDR2 FQNNGV. The CDR3 is 13 residues long. Trimming took off 0 bases at V and 7 bases at J, with 7 bases between the two ends. The CDR3 spells CASSLESRNEQFF. As DNA, the CDR3 is TGTGCCAGCAGCTTAGAGTCGAGGAATGAGCAGTTCTTC.

This chain links TRBV7-5 with TRBJ2-7; the table's TRBD2 call for D was not verified on the DNA. TRBV7-5 is annotated as a pseudogene. The CDR3 sequence is 14 residues long. The CDR3 sequence: CARSLRGLAGEQYV. In DNA, the CDR3 is TGTGCCAGAAGCTTAAGGGGACTAGCGGGTGAGCAGTACGTC.

The rearrangement uses TRBV14 and TRBJ2-5; D gene ambiguous. From germline, CDR1 is SGHDN and CDR2 FVKESK. The CDR3 has 15 residues. Trimming removed 1 base at V and 0 bases at J, with 9 bases between. CDR3 region: CASSQVSANQETQYF. The CDR3 DNA sequence: TGTGCCAGCAGCCAAGTCAGCGCCAACCAAGAGACCCAGTACTTC.

This rearrangement joins TRBV12-3 or TRBV12-4 to TRBJ2-5; the match to TRBD1 covers 7 bases. Trimming at V came to 6 bases and at J to 2 bases, leaving 3 bases not matched to a gene. The CDR3 covers 13 residues. The CDR3 bases are TGTGCCAGCAGACGGGGACAGCAAGAGACCCAGTACTTC. Amino acids: CASRRGQQETQYF.

This clone was seen a single time. The chain has TRBV6-5 and TRBJ2-7; 11 bases agree with TRBD1. Germline V gene lookup returns CDR1 MNHEY and CDR2 SVGAGI. V shed 7 bases, J shed 4 bases, and the junction held 9 bases outside the gene matches. This CDR3 has 15 amino acids. DNA for the CDR3: TGTGCCAGCACCAACCCGGGACAGGGGGGTTACGAGCAGTACTTC. Protein sequence: CASTNPGQGGYEQYF.

V and J are TRBV27 and TRBJ2-1, with 7 bases aligning to TRBD2. Per the germline V gene, CDR1 is MNHEY and CDR2 is SMNVEV (reference sequence). There are 14 residues in the CDR3. The V and J ends lost 6 bases and 1 base, in that order; junction bases with no gene match: 3. The CDR3 bases are TGTGCCAGCAGCCGGGGGGAGTCCTACAATGAGCAGTTCTTC. Translated: CASSRGESYNEQFF.

CDR3 coding DNA: TGCGCCAGCAGCCAAGAGGGTTCGGGGGGAGCTTTCTTT. Translating it yields CASSQEGSGGAFF. This chain joins TRBV4-1 and TRBJ1-1; D might be TRBD1 (5 bases). The V and J ends lost 0 bases and 10 bases respectively, with 12 bases between them. This CDR3 has 13 residues. Germline CDR1 is MGHRA and CDR2 is YSYEKL.

J is TRBJ2-5 and V is TRBV11-2; 10 bases agree with TRBD1. Germline V lookup: CDR1 SGHAT, CDR2 FQNNGV. Trimming removed 3 bases from V and 3 bases from J; junction bases left unmatched: 4. The CDR3 is made up of 15 amino acids. DNA for the CDR3: TGTGCCAGCAGCTTTTGGGACAGGGGCGAAGAGACCCAGTACTTC. Protein sequence: CASSFWDRGEETQYF.